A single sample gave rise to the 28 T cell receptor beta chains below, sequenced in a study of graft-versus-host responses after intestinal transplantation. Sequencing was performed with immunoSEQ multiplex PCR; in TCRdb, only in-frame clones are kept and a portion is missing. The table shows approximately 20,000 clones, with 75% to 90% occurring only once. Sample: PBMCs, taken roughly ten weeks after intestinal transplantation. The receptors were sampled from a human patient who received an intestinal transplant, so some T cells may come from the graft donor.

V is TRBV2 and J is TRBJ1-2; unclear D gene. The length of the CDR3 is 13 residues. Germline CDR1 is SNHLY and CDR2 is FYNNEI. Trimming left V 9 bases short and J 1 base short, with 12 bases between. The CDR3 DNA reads TGTGCCAGTCCCCCGGGAGTTAACTATGGCTACACCTTC. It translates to CASPPGVNYGYTF.

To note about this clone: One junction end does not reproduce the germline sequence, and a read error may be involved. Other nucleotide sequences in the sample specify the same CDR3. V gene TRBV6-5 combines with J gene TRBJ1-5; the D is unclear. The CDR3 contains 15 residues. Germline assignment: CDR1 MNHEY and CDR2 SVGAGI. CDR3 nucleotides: TGTGCCAGCAGTTGCTGTTGGGGAGGGAATCAGCCCCAGCACTTT. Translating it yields CASSCCWGGNQPQHF.

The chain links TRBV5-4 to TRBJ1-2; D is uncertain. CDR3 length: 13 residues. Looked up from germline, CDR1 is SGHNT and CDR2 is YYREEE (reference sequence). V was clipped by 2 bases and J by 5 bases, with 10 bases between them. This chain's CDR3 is CASSFLTEYGYTF. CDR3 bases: TGTGCCAGCAGCTTTTTGACGGAATATGGCTACACCTTC.

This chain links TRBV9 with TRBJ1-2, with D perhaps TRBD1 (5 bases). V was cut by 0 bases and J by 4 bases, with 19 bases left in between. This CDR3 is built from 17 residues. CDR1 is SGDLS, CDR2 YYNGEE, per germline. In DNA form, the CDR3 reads TGTGCCAGCAGCGTAGGCCGACAGCCGCCTGGGAGCTATGGCTACACCTTC. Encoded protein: CASSVGRQPPGSYGYTF. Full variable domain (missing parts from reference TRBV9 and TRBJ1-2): DSGVTQTPKHLITATGQRVTLRCSPRSGDLSVYWYQQSLDQGLQFLIQYYNGEERAKGNILERFSAQQFPDLHSELNLSSLELGDSALYFCASSVGRQPPGSYGYTFGSGTRLTVV.

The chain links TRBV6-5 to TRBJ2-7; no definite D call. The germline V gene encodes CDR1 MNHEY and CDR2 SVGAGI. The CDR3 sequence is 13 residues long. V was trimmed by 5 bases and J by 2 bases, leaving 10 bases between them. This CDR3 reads CASSPRHTYEQYF. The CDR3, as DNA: TGTGCCAGCAGTCCCAGACATACCTACGAGCAGTACTTC.

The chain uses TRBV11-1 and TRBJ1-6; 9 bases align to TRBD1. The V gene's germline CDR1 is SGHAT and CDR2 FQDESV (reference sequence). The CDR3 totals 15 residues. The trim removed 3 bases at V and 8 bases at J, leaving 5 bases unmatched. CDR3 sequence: CASSLGTGFDSPLHF. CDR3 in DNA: TGTGCCAGCAGCTTGGGGACAGGGTTTGATTCACCCCTCCACTTT.

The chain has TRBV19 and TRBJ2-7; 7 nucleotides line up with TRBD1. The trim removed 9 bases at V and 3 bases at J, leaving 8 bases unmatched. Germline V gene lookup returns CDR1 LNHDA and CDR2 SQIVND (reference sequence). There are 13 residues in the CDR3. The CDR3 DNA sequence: TGTGCCAGCATGGGACAGTTTAACTACGAGCAGTACTTC. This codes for CASMGQFNYEQYF.

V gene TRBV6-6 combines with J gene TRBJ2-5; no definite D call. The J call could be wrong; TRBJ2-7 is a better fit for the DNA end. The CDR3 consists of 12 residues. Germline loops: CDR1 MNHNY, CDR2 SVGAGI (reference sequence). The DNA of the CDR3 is TGTGCCAGCAGTTACCTATTACACGAGCAGTACTTC. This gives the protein CASSYLLHEQYF.

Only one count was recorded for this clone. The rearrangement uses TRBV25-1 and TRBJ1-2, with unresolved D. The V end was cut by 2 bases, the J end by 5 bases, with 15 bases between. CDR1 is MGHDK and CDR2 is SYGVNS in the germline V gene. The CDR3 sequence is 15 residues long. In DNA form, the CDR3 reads TGTGCCAGCAGTGAAGCCGGCGGAGCTGCTTATGGCTACACCTTC. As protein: CASSEAGGAAYGYTF.

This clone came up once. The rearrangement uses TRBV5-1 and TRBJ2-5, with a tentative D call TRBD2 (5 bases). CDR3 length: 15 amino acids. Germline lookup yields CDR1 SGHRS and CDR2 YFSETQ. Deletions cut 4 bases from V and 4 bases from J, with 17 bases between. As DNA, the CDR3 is TGCGCCAGCAGCCGCGTAACGGGGTCTCGAGAGACCCAGTACTTC. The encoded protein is CASSRVTGSRETQYF.

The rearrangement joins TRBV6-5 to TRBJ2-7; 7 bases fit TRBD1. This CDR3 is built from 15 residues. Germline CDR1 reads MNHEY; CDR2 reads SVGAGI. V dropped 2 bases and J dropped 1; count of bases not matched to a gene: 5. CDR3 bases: TGTGCCAGCAGTTACGGCGAGACAGGGTCCTACGAGCAGTACTTC. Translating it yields CASSYGETGSYEQYF.

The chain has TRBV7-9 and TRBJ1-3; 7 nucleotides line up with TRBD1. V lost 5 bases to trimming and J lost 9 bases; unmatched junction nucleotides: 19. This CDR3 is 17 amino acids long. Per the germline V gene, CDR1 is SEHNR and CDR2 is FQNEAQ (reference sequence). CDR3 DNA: TGTGCCAGCAGCAACGGGACAGCGATCTTATCCCCCACCACCATATATTTT. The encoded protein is CASSNGTAILSPTTIYF.

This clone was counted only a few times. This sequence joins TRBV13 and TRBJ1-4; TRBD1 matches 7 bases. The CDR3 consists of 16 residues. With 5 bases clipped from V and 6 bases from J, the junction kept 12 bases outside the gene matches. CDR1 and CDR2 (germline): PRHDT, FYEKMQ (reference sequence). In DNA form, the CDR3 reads TGTGCCAGCAGCACACGACAGGGCTTTAATGATGAAAAACTGTTTTTT. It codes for CASSTRQGFNDEKLFF.

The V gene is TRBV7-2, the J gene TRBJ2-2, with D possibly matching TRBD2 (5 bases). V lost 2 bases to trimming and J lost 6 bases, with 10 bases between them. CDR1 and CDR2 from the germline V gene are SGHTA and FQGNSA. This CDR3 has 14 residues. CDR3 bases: TGTGCCAGCAGCTTAATCGGAGCGGCCGGGGAGCTGTTTTTT. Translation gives CASSLIGAAGELFF.

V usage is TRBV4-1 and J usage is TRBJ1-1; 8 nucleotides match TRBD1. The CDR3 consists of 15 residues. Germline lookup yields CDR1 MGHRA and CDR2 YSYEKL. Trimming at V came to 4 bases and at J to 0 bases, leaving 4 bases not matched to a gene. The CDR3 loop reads CASSPRTGLNTEAFF. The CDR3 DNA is TGCGCCAGCAGCCCCCGGACAGGGTTGAACACTGAAGCTTTCTTT.

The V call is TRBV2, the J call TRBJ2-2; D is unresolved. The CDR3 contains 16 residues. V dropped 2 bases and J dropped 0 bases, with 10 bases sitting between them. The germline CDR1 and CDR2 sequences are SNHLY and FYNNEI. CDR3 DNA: TGTGCCAGCAGTGAAAGTGGGTGGGCGAACACCGGGGAGCTGTTTTTT. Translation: CASSESGWANTGELFF.

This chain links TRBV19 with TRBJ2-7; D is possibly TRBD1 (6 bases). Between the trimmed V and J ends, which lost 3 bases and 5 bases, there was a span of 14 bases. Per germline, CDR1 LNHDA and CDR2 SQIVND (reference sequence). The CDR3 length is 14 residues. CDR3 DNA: TGTGCCAGTAGTATCTCCGAGGGGGTTCACGAGCAGTACTTC. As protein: CASSISEGVHEQYF.

As DNA, the CDR3 is TGCGCCAGCAGCCAGTGGGTAGCGGGGTCCAACACCGGGGAGCTGTTTTTT. Protein product: CASSQWVAGSNTGELFF. The chain employs TRBV4-3 and TRBJ2-2; 8 nucleotides line up with TRBD2. The CDR3 contains 17 residues. Germline lookup yields CDR1 LGHNA and CDR2 YSLEER. V lost 3 bases and J lost 2; bases outside the gene matches: 8.

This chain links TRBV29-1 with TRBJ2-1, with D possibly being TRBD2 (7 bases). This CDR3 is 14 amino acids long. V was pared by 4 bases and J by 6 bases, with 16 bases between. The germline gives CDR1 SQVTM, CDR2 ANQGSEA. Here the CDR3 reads CSVVGGGAFNEQFF. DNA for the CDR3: TGCAGCGTTGTTGGAGGGGGGGCATTCAATGAGCAGTTCTTC.

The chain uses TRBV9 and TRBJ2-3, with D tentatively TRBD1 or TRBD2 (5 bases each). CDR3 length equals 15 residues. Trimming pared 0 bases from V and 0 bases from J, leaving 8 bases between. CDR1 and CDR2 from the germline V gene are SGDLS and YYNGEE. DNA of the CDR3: TGTGCCAGCAGCGTAGATGGGGACAGCACAGATACGCAGTATTTT. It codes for CASSVDGDSTDTQYF.

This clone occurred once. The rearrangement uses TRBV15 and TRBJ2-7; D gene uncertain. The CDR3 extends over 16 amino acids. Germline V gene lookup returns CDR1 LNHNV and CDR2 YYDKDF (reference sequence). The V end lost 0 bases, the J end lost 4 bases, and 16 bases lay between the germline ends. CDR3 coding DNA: TGTGCCACCAGCAGAGATGGCAGCCTATTAAGGTACGAGCAGTACTTC. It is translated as CATSRDGSLLRYEQYF.

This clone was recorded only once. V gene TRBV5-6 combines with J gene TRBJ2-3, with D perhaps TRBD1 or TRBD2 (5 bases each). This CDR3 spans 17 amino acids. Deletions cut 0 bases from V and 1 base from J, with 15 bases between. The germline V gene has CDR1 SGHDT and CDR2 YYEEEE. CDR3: CASSLDGAGMGTDTQYF. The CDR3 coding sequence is TGTGCCAGCAGCTTGGACGGGGCTGGGATGGGCACAGATACGCAGTATTTT.

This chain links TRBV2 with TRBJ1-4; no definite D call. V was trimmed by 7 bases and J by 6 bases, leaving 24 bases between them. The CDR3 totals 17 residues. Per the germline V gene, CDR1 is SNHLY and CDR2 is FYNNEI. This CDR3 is CASKTLGIPSGDEKLFF. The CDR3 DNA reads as TGTGCCAGCAAGACCCTTGGTATACCGAGCGGGGATGAAAAACTGTTTTTT.

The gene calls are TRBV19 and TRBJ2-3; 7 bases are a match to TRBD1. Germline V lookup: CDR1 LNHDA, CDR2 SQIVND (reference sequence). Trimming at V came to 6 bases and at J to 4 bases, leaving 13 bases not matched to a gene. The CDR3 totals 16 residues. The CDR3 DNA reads TGTGCCAGTAGCGCCCTATCGGGACAGACCTCAGATACGCAGTATTTT. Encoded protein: CASSALSGQTSDTQYF. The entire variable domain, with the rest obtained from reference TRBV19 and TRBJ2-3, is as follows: DGGITQSPKYLFRKEGQNVTLSCEQNLNHDAMYWYRQDPGQGLRLIYYSQIVNDFQKGDIAEGYSVSREKKESFPLTVTSAQKNPTAFYLCASSALSGQTSDTQYFGPGTRLTVL.

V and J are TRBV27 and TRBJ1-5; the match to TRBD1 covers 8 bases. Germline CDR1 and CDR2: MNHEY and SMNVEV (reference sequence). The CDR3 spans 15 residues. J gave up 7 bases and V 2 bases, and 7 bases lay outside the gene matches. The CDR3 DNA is TGTGCCAGCAGTTTAACAGGGGGGCGAGGGCAGCCCCAGCATTTT. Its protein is CASSLTGGRGQPQHF.

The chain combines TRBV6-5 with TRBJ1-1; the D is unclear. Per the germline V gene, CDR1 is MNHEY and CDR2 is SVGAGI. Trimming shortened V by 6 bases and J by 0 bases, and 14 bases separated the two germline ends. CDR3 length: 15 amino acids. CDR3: CASSMTFRMNTEAFF. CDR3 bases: TGTGCCAGCAGCATGACATTTCGCATGAACACTGAAGCTTTCTTT.

The chain's CDR3 is CASSPRGDRGIHEAFF. CDR3 DNA: TGTGCCAGCAGCCCTCGGGGGGACAGGGGGATCCATGAAGCTTTCTTT. The rearrangement uses TRBV21-1 and TRBJ1-1; the table assigns TRBD1, which was not confirmed against the DNA. TRBV21-1 is given as a pseudogene. CDR3 size: 16 residues.

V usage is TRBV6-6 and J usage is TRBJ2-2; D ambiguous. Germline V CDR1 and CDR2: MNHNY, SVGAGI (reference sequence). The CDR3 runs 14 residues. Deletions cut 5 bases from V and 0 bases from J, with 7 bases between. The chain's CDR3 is CASSVLSNTGELFF. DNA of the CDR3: TGTGCCAGCAGTGTCCTATCGAACACCGGGGAGCTGTTTTTT.